The text below deals with one T cell receptor (beta chain). Clones were read by immunoSEQ multiplex PCR, and TCRdb kept only the in-frame ones, dropping some. The data show 250,000 to 400,000 clones, roughly 85% seen once. This sample stems from a study of blood T cell repertoires in COVID-19. As for the study in general: Material from acute and convalescent COVID-19 was sourced from the United States, Italy and Spain.

The study recruited people aged 18 to 89 years across around 23 US areas. Participant-reported clinical history was the basis for cohort assignment. Each exposed participant met a COVID-19 case in the 2 weeks preceding study entry. In germline, CDR1 is LNHDA, CDR2 SQIVND (reference sequence). This CDR3 contains 14 residues. The V gene end was trimmed by 3 bases and the J gene end by 6 bases; junction bases not matched to a gene: 4. Sequenced: PBMCs or T cells enriched from blood (not recorded which). The sequence derives from a woman aged 30 to 39 who had been exposed to COVID-19. The chain joins TRBV19 to TRBJ1-4; 7 bases are shared with TRBD1. The DNA for the CDR3 is TGTGCCAGTAGTATCGACAGGGCGGATGAAAAACTGTTTTTT. It specifies CASSIDRADEKLFF.